One and the same sample provided the 19 T cell receptor beta chains below, sequenced in a study of identical twins' blood T cells. TCRdb used MiXCR to reprocess the 5' RACE reads, holding one entry per CDR3 protein. The table lists fewer than 450,000 distinct CDR3 sequences, roughly 27% of them singletons. The specimen sequenced was PBMCs. All receptors come from a woman aged 18-55 years in good health.

About this clonotype: A junction boundary mismatches the germline segment, possibly from a read error. The chain couples TRBV7-9 to TRBJ1-5, with D unresolved. CDR1 is SEHNR and CDR2 is FQNEAQ in the germline V gene (reference sequence). This CDR3 has 13 amino acids. As DNA, the CDR3 is TGTGCCAGCAGCTTATCCGGCTCCCCGGCCCAGCACTTT. As protein: CASSLSGSPAQHF.

The chain is built from TRBV20-1 and TRBJ1-1; 8 positions agree with TRBD1. Germline assignment: CDR1 DFQATT and CDR2 SNEGSKA (reference sequence). The ends lost 2 bases at V and 11 bases at J; junction bases unmatched: 7. This CDR3 has 12 amino acids. The CDR3 DNA sequence: TGCAGTGCTAGACAACAGGGGGTGAGCGCTTTCTTT. Protein sequence: CSARQQGVSAFF.

This sequence joins TRBV20-1 and TRBJ2-1; D may be TRBD2 (5 bases). V lost 0 bases, J lost 5 bases, and 20 bases lay in between. The CDR3 runs 17 residues. The germline V gene encodes CDR1 DFQATT and CDR2 SNEGSKA (reference sequence). CDR3 amino acids: CSARDPSERASDNEQFF. Here the CDR3 DNA reads TGCAGTGCTAGAGATCCGAGCGAGAGGGCCTCGGACAATGAGCAGTTCTTC.

This clonotype was recorded a few times. The gene calls are TRBV18 and TRBJ1-3; unclear D gene. The CDR3 is 17 amino acids. V lost 4 bases to trimming and J lost 1 base, with 17 bases between them. Germline values: CDR1 KGHSH, CDR2 LQKENI. The DNA of the CDR3 is TGTGCCAGCTCACAGCACCTAGACTTTGGTTCTGGAAACACCATATATTTT. Residues: CASSQHLDFGSGNTIYF. The whole variable domain, remainder taken from reference TRBV18 and TRBJ1-3, is NAGVMQNPRHLVRRRGQEARLRCSPMKGHSHVYWYRQLPEEGLKFMVYLQKENIIDESGMPKERFSAEFPKEGPSILRIQQVVRGDSAAYFCASSQHLDFGSGNTIYFGEGSWLTVV.

As for this clonotype: A much more abundant neighbour one base away suggests this may be a read error. The chain combines TRBV9 with TRBJ2-2; 9 nucleotides line up with TRBD1. The CDR3 has 15 amino acids. After removal of 3 bases from V and 0 bases from J, the junction contained 0 bases not matched to a gene. Germline CDR1 and CDR2: SGDLS and YYNGEE. In DNA form, the CDR3 reads TGTGCCAGCAGCGGACAGGGGGCGAACACCGGGGAGCTGTTTTTT. Amino acids: CASSGQGANTGELFF.

The V and J genes are TRBV7-6 and TRBJ2-3, with D maybe TRBD2 (5 bases). The germline gives CDR1 SGHVS, CDR2 FNYEAQ. Between the trimmed V and J ends, which lost 5 bases and 6 bases, there was a span of 12 bases. CDR3 size: 13 residues. The CDR3 bases are TGTGCCAGCAGCCCCGACTACTTGGATACGCAGTATTTT. Translating it yields CASSPDYLDTQYF.

V is TRBV19 and J is TRBJ1-5; 9 bases agree with TRBD1. The CDR3 is 16 residues long. Per germline, CDR1 LNHDA and CDR2 SQIVND (reference sequence). Trimming cost V 10 bases and J 2 bases; bases outside gene matches: 12. CDR3 nucleotides: TGTGCCACGGGGGGGGGACAGGGTTTTGGCAATCAGCCCCAGCATTTT. Translated: CATGGGQGFGNQPQHF.

The V call is TRBV5-1, the J call TRBJ1-2; possibly TRBD1 for D (5 bases). V was shortened by 2 bases and J by 4 bases, with 15 bases between the two germline ends. Germline CDR1 SGHRS, CDR2 YFSETQ. CDR3 length: 15 amino acids. CDR3 region: CASSLEGRTIYGYTF. The CDR3 DNA reads as TGCGCCAGCAGCTTAGAGGGTCGGACAATCTATGGCTACACCTTC.

The chain is built from TRBV29-1 and TRBJ2-2; D remains ambiguous. V was clipped by 4 bases and J by 6 bases, with 15 bases between them. From germline, CDR1 is SQVTM and CDR2 ANQGSEA. The CDR3 is made up of 14 amino acids. The CDR3 DNA reads TGCAGCGTTGGTGCGGCAGCCGGCGCCGGGGAGCTGTTTTTT. Amino acids: CSVGAAAGAGELFF.

This chain's CDR3 is CASSLGLADSYEQYF. As DNA, the CDR3 is TGTGCCAGCAGCTTGGGACTAGCGGATTCCTACGAGCAGTACTTC. The chain has TRBV7-2 and TRBJ2-7; 11 nucleotides match TRBD2. J lost 1 base, V lost 3 bases, and 2 bases had no gene match. Germline loops: CDR1 SGHTA, CDR2 FQGNSA. This CDR3 is 15 amino acids long.

The chain is built from TRBV27 and TRBJ2-3; D is possibly TRBD2 (6 bases). Between the trimmed V and J ends, which lost 2 bases and 3 bases, there was a span of 12 bases. The CDR3 runs to 15 residues. Germline values: CDR1 MNHEY, CDR2 SMNVEV (reference sequence). The CDR3 DNA reads as TGTGCCAGCAGTTTAGTCAGGGACTTTACAGATACGCAGTATTTT. It codes for CASSLVRDFTDTQYF.

The chain has TRBV6-1 and TRBJ1-4; possible D gene TRBD1, 6 bases. Trimming took off 4 bases at V and 3 bases at J, with 27 bases between the two ends. Per germline, CDR1 MNHNS and CDR2 SASEGT. This CDR3 region has 20 residues. CDR3 loop: CASSVGQGRAPTSSNEKLFF. As DNA, the CDR3 is TGTGCCAGCAGTGTCGGTCAGGGGAGGGCACCTACTTCATCTAATGAAAAACTGTTTTTT.

The chain is built from TRBV18 and TRBJ2-1, with D perhaps matching TRBD2 (6 bases). The CDR3 runs 15 residues. V was clipped by 3 bases and J by 11 bases, with 20 bases between them. Per the germline V gene, CDR1 is KGHSH and CDR2 is LQKENI. The CDR3, as DNA: TGTGCCAGCTCACCCCCGACTAGTTCGGGGAATCAGCAGTTCTTC. Its protein is CASSPPTSSGNQQFF.

This clonotype was detected once. The J gene is TRBJ1-1, the V gene TRBV5-1; D may be TRBD1 (5 bases). Trimming removed 1 base from V and 7 bases from J, with 14 bases in between. CDR1 and CDR2 (germline): SGHRS, YFSETQ. The CDR3 has 14 amino acids. CDR3 DNA: TGCGCCAGCAGCTTGTCTTCTTGGGGGGATGAAGCTTTCTTT. Encoded protein: CASSLSSWGDEAFF.

This clonotype came up once. The chain links TRBV23-1 to TRBJ1-6; D is uncertain. TRBV23-1 is labeled an ORF, and its function is uncertain. Trimming took off 1 base at V and 7 bases at J, with 8 bases between the two ends. This CDR3 region has 14 residues. CDR3 DNA sequence: TGCGCCAGCAGTCAATGGCAATTAAATTCACCCCTCCACTTT. Amino acid sequence: CASSQWQLNSPLHF.

The chain uses TRBV6-6 and TRBJ2-2; 8 nucleotides line up with TRBD2. Per the germline V gene, CDR1 is MNHNY and CDR2 is SVGAGI (reference sequence). The trim removed 4 bases at V and 9 bases at J, leaving 10 bases unmatched. This CDR3 comprises 15 residues. The CDR3 loop reads CASSSRTSFTRELFF. The CDR3 bases are TGTGCCAGCAGTTCTCGGACTAGCTTTACCAGGGAGCTGTTTTTT.

The chain employs TRBV5-1 and TRBJ2-3; no reliable D call. Trimming removed 1 base at V and 3 bases at J, with 9 bases between. The CDR3 is 14 amino acids. The V gene's germline CDR1 is SGHRS and CDR2 YFSETQ. The DNA for the CDR3 is TGCGCCAGCAGCTTGTGGGATCCGACAGATACGCAGTATTTT. Protein product: CASSLWDPTDTQYF.

This clonotype was observed at least ten times. The rearrangement uses TRBV12-3 or TRBV12-4 and TRBJ1-1; weak D call: TRBD1 (5 bases). The ends were cut back, 3 bases at V and 5 bases at J, with 13 bases in the middle. CDR3 length: 14 amino acids. The CDR3 DNA is TGTGCCAGCAGTTTCGGCAGGGTGGGGACTGAAGCTTTCTTT. As protein: CASSFGRVGTEAFF.

The V and J genes are TRBV10-2 and TRBJ2-7; possibly TRBD1 for D (6 bases). Between the trimmed V and J ends, which lost 4 bases and 5 bases, there was a span of 15 bases. This CDR3 spans 14 amino acids. The germline V gene has CDR1 WSHSY and CDR2 SAAADI. The CDR3: CASSALRGRDEQYF. As DNA, the CDR3 is TGCGCCAGCAGTGCACTCAGGGGACGGGACGAGCAGTACTTC.